This T cell receptor beta chain was found in a study of T cells in Graves' hyperthyroidism and ophthalmopathy. Whole-study findings and limits: Ophthalmopathy was told apart from stable hyperthyroidism by a 13 V-J model.

Diagnostic decisions used clinical symptoms, serum thyroxine and TRAb, thyroid ultrasound and orbital computed tomography. This clonotype was observed many times. Its antigen is not known. With 2 bases removed from V and 7 bases from J, the gap between germline ends came to 14 bases. CDR1 is MNHEY and CDR2 is SVGEGT in the germline V gene. This CDR3 is 14 amino acids long. The CDR3 regions of TCR beta were amplified from RNA transcripts. HTBI primers were the set used in a first-round RT-PCR of the TCR CDR3. TCRdb independently ran MiXCR on the multiplex PCR reads; one entry per CDR3 protein. The sample records around 540,000 distinct CDR3 sequences, 16% being singletons.

The V call is TRBV6-2 or TRBV6-3, the J call TRBJ1-2; the D gene is possibly TRBD1 (5 bases). The sequence derives from a young woman with Graves' ophthalmopathy. Sequencing was carried out using blood. CDR3 amino acids: CASSYRQSLGGYTF. In nucleotides, the CDR3 is TGTGCCAGCAGTTACCGACAGTCGCTCGGTGGCTACACCTTC.